This TCR beta chain derives from a study of T cell repertoires in cytomegalovirus infection. About the study: Matching HLA type and CMV infection were both indicated by public TCR beta signatures.

In TCRdb, the reads were re-called with MiXCR into one record per CDR3 protein. The data hold approximately 500,000 distinct CDR3 sequences, with about 15% observed a single time. The source of this sequence is a human donor in good health (CMV status not recorded). Some clones in this sample may be carry-over from other donors' samples. The sample was CD8+ T cells from PBMCs.

The CDR3 DNA reads as TGTGCCAGCAGTGGCCCGGGACAGGGTACCTATGGCTACACCTTC. Amino acids: CASSGPGQGTYGYTF. The chain combines TRBV2 with TRBJ1-2; 9 positions agree with TRBD1. After removal of 4 bases from V and 4 bases from J, the junction contained 7 bases not matched to a gene. The CDR3 spans 15 residues. From germline, CDR1 is SNHLY and CDR2 FYNNEI.